This TCR beta chain was found in a study of blood T cell repertoires in COVID-19. On the study more broadly: The United States, Italy and Spain supplied acute and convalescent COVID-19 samples.

Source study methods: Reference gene primer amplification gave estimated nucleated cell counts. Some clones are missing from TCRdb's copy, which holds only in-frame ones; the method was immunoSEQ multiplex PCR. Clone size and V and J calls were adopted from that table, with D and trimming inferred from the DNA. The sample carries roughly 290,000 clones, 70% to 85% recorded once. The CDR3 contains 17 residues. From germline, CDR1 is MNHEY and CDR2 SMNVEV (reference sequence). The V end was cut by 5 bases, the J end by 0 bases, with 19 bases between. This sequence was found in a human donor with COVID-19, enrolled during active disease. The donor label of this sample is uncertain. The J gene is TRBJ1-1, the V gene TRBV27; D possibly corresponds to TRBD1 (6 bases). The sample consisted of peripheral blood. The CDR3 nucleotides are TGTGCCAGCAGTCCCCGGACAGCCTTCCCCATGAACACTGAAGCTTTCTTT. Residues: CASSPRTAFPMNTEAFF.